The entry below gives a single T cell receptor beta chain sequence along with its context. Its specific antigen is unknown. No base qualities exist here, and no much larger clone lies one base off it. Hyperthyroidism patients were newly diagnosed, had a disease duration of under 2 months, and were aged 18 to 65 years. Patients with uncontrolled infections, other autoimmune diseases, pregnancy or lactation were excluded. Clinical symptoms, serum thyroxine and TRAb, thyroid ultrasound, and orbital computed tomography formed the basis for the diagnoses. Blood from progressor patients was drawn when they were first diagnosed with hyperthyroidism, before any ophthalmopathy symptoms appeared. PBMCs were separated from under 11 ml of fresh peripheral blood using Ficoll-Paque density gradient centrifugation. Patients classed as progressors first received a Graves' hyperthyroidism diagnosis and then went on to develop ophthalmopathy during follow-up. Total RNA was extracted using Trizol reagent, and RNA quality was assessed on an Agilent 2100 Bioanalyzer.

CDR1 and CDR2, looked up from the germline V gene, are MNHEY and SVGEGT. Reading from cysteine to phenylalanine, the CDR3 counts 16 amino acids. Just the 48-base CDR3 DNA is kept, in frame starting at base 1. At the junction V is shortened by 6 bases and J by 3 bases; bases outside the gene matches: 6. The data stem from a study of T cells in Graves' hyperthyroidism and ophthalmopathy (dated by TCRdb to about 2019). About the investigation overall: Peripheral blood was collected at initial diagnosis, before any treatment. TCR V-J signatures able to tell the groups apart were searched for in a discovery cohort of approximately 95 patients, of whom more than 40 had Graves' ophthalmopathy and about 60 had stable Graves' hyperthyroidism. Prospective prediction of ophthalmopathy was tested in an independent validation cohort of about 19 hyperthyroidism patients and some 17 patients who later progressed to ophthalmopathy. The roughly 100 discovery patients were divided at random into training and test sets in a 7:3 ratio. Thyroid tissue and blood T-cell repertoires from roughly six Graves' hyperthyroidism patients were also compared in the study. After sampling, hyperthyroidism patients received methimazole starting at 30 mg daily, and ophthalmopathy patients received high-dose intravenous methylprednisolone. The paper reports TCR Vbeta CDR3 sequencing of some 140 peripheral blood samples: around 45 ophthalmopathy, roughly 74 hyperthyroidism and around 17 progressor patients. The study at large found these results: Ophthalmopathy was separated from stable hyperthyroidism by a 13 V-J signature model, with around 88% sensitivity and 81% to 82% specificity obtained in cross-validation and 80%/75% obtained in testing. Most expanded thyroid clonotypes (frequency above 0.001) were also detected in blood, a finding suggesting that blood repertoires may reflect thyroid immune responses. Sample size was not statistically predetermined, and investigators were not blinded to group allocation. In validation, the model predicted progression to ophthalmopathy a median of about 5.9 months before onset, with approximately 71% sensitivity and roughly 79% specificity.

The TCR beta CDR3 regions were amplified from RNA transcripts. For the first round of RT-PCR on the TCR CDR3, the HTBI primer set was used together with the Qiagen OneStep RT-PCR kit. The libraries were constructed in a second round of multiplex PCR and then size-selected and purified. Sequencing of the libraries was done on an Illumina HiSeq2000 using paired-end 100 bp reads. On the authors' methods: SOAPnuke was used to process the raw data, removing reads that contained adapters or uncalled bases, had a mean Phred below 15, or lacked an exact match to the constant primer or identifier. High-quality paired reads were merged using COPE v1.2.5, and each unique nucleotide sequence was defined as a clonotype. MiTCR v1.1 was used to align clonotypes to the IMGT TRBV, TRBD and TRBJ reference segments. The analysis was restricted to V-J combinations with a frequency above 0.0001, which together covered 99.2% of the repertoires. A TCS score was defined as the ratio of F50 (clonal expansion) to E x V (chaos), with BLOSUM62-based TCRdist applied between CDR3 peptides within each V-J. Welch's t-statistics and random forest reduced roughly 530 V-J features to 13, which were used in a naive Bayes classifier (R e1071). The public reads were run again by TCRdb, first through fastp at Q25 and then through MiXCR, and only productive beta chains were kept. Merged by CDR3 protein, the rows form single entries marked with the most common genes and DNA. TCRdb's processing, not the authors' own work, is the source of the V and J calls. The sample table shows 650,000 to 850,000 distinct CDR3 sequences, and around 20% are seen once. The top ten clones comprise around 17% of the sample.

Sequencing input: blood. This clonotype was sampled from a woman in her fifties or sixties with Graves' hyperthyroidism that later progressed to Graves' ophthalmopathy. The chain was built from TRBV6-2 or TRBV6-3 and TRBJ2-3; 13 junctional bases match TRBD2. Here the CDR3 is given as CASSHTSGGATDTQYF. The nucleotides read TGTGCCAGCAGCCACACTAGCGGGGGGGCGACAGATACGCAGTATTTT.